One sample yielded the 11 T cell receptor beta chains listed below, sequenced in a study of shared clonotypes between healthy human individuals (dated by TCRdb to the early 2020s). For the CD8 naive samples, CD45RO-negative cells were positively selected for CCR7, yielding a CD45RA+CCR7+ population from which TemRA cells were excluded. Library creation used the immunoSEQ multiplex PCR assay. As stored in TCRdb, this immuneACCESS dataset retains in-frame rearrangements with V and J assigned. A fraction of the clones does not appear; measured against another copy, unresolved V genes explain less than half of the discrepancy, and the remainder lacks a known reason. Across this sample there are millions of clones, with about 93% seen only once. Under 2% of the sample lies in the top ten. Specimen: naive CD8+ T cells from PBMCs. Taken with the paper, the label for cell subset or site translates to: CD45RA+CCR7+. The source is a man younger than 35 in good health. Some clones in this sample may be carry-over from other donors' samples.

The V gene is TRBV27, the J gene TRBJ2-3; weak D call: TRBD1 (5 bases). The CDR3 length is 13 residues. The V and J ends lost 9 bases and 2 bases respectively, with 12 bases between them. The germline V gene encodes CDR1 MNHEY and CDR2 SMNVEV (reference sequence). CDR3 protein: CASRGRVTDTQYF. The CDR3 region has the DNA TGTGCCAGTAGGGGCCGGGTCACAGATACGCAGTATTTT.

The chain has TRBV7-9 and TRBJ1-2, with TRBD1 identical over 7 bases. CDR1 and CDR2 (germline): SEHNR, FQNEAQ (reference sequence). V lost 4 bases to trimming and J lost 8 bases; unmatched junction nucleotides: 10. This CDR3 contains 14 residues. This chain's CDR3 is CASSSGQAGWGYTF. The CDR3 region has the DNA TGTGCCAGCAGCTCCGGACAGGCTGGGTGGGGCTACACCTTC.

The chain carries TRBV28 and TRBJ1-1; 8 bases are shared with TRBD1. CDR3 length equals 13 residues. CDR1 and CDR2 from the germline V gene are MDHEN and SYDVKM. The CDR3 loop reads CVNSDRGYTEAFF. The DNA for the CDR3 is TGTGTCAACTCAGACAGGGGTTACACTGAAGCTTTCTTT.

V gene TRBV13 combines with J gene TRBJ2-1; 14 nucleotides line up with TRBD2. V lost 7 bases, J lost 9 bases, and 5 bases stayed unmatched. This CDR3 contains 14 residues. Germline V CDR1 and CDR2: PRHDT, FYEKMQ (reference sequence). CDR3 nucleotides: TGTGCCAGCACGGGGACTAGCGGGAGTCGTGAGCAGTTCTTC. As protein: CASTGTSGSREQFF.

The chain recombines TRBV9 with TRBJ2-5; 7 nucleotides line up with TRBD2. V was clipped by 3 bases and J by 5 bases; unmatched bases: 10. The germline CDR1 and CDR2 sequences are SGDLS and YYNGEE. This CDR3 is 15 amino acids long. The CDR3 bases are TGTGCCAGCAGCGCGGGAGGACTCCTAGGGGAGACCCAGTACTTC. Translation gives CASSAGGLLGETQYF.

The chain employs TRBV19 and TRBJ2-7, with 9 bases matching TRBD2. V lost 4 bases to trimming and J lost 4 bases; unmatched junction nucleotides: 11. The V gene's germline CDR1 is LNHDA and CDR2 SQIVND (reference sequence). CDR3 length equals 16 residues. The DNA for the CDR3 is TGTGCCAGTAGTAATAGACTAGCGGTACATCCTTACGAGCAGTACTTC. This codes for CASSNRLAVHPYEQYF. Using reference TRBV19 and TRBJ2-7 for the parts outside the CDR3, the full variable domain is DGGITQSPKYLFRKEGQNVTLSCEQNLNHDAMYWYRQDPGQGLRLIYYSQIVNDFQKGDIAEGYSVSREKKESFPLTVTSAQKNPTAFYLCASSNRLAVHPYEQYFGPGTRLTVT.

The chain links TRBV28 to TRBJ2-1; D call uncertain. Trimming cost V 3 bases and J 6 bases, with 12 bases left between them. In germline, CDR1 is MDHEN, CDR2 SYDVKM. This CDR3 is built from 14 residues. CDR3 sequence: CASSLSSEGNEQFF. The CDR3 coding sequence is TGTGCCAGCAGTTTGTCAAGCGAAGGCAATGAGCAGTTCTTC.

V is TRBV28 and J is TRBJ2-1; 8 nucleotides align to TRBD1. The length of the CDR3 is 15 residues. V lost 2 bases to trimming and J lost 3 bases; unmatched junction nucleotides: 3. Germline V CDR1 and CDR2: MDHEN, SYDVKM. DNA of the CDR3: TGTGCCAGCAGTTTAGACAGGGGTCTCTACAATGAGCAGTTCTTC. Protein product: CASSLDRGLYNEQFF.

CDR3 bases: TGTGCCAGTAGTACTCGGACAGCGAGCTCCTACGAGCAGTACTTC. It encodes CASSTRTASSYEQYF. The chain is built from TRBV19 and TRBJ2-7; weak D call: TRBD1 (6 bases). The CDR3 loop spans 15 amino acids. V was clipped by 4 bases and J by 0 bases, with 13 bases between them. CDR1 is LNHDA and CDR2 is SQIVND in the germline V gene (reference sequence).

The chain has TRBV6-6 and TRBJ2-3, with D tentatively TRBD1 (7 bases). V dropped 2 bases and J dropped 6 bases, with 12 bases sitting between them. Germline CDR1 MNHNY, CDR2 SVGAGI (reference sequence). This CDR3 contains 14 residues. In nucleotides, the CDR3 is TGTGCCAGCAGTTACGAGGAGGGGGCGGATACGCAGTATTTT. Its translation is CASSYEEGADTQYF.

The chain is built from TRBV9 and TRBJ2-2; 10 positions match TRBD1. CDR3 length: 16 residues. In germline, CDR1 is SGDLS, CDR2 YYNGEE. V lost 0 bases to trimming and J lost 4 bases; unmatched junction nucleotides: 3. For the CDR3, the DNA is TGTGCCAGCAGCGTAGAGGGACAGGGGATCACCGGGGAGCTGTTTTTT. This codes for CASSVEGQGITGELFF.